The 31 T cell receptor beta chains below all came from one sample that was sequenced in a study of response to subunit inactivated influenza vaccine. TCRdb re-derived calls from the RT-PCR reads in MiXCR, one entry per CDR3 protein. The table has around 500,000 distinct CDR3 sequences, roughly 11% seen once. Source: PBMCs from blood, taken roughly 48 days after vaccination. The source is a middle-aged man who received an inactivated influenza vaccine.

This clonotype was seen a handful of times. J is TRBJ2-5 and V is TRBV7-8; TRBD1 might be the D (5 bases). V was shortened by 5 bases and J by 5 bases, with 12 bases between the two germline ends. Germline loops: CDR1 SGHVS, CDR2 FQNEAQ. This CDR3 region has 13 residues. In DNA, the CDR3 is TGTGCCAGCAGCCCAGGACATCGGGAGACCCAGTACTTC. Translated: CASSPGHRETQYF.

The chain recombines TRBV20-1 with TRBJ2-1; 13 bases map to TRBD2. The CDR3 totals 15 residues. V lost 2 bases to trimming and J lost 8 bases; unmatched junction nucleotides: 6. Germline assignment: CDR1 DFQATT and CDR2 SNEGSKA (reference sequence). The chain's CDR3 is CSARKGTSGIHEQFF. CDR3 bases: TGCAGTGCTAGAAAAGGGACTAGCGGGATACATGAGCAGTTCTTC.

The V and J genes are TRBV30 and TRBJ2-5, with TRBD1 matching 7 bases. Trimming took 5 bases from V and 5 from J; bases not matched to a gene: 8. Per the germline V gene, CDR1 is GTSNPN and CDR2 is SVGIG (reference sequence). The CDR3 covers 13 residues. Here the CDR3 reads CAWALGGFETQYF. The CDR3 DNA sequence: TGTGCCTGGGCCTTAGGGGGCTTTGAGACCCAGTACTTC.

This clonotype was recorded at least ten times. The chain has TRBV29-1 and TRBJ2-7, with 8 positions matching TRBD2. V shed 4 bases, J shed 5 bases, and the junction held 7 bases outside the gene matches. This CDR3 is built from 13 residues. Germline CDR1 and CDR2: SQVTM and ANQGSEA. The DNA of the CDR3 is TGCAGCGTTGGCTTGAGCGGGGGAAACGAGCAGTACTTC. This encodes CSVGLSGGNEQYF.

This clonotype occurred a few times. The rearrangement links TRBV12-3 or TRBV12-4 to TRBJ1-5; D is possibly TRBD1 (6 bases). V lost 6 bases and J lost 3, with 15 bases in between. The CDR3 runs to 15 residues. The CDR3 sequence: CASRLGGSLNQPQHF. The CDR3 DNA reads TGTGCCAGCAGGCTAGGGGGTTCTCTCAATCAGCCCCAGCATTTT.

This CDR3 reads CSASLANSYNEQFF. In nucleotides, the CDR3 is TGCAGTGCAAGTCTAGCGAACTCCTACAATGAGCAGTTCTTC. This chain links TRBV20-1 with TRBJ2-1, with a possible D match to TRBD2 (6 bases). Germline CDR1 is DFQATT and CDR2 is SNEGSKA (reference sequence). The CDR3 is made up of 14 amino acids. The V end lost 6 bases, the J end lost 0 bases, and 12 bases lay between the germline ends.

In this sample, this clonotype turned up a few times. This chain uses TRBV7-6 with TRBJ1-1, with 8 bases that match TRBD1. The ends lost 4 bases at V and 1 base at J; junction bases unmatched: 8. The CDR3 spans 16 residues. Germline lookup yields CDR1 SGHVS and CDR2 FNYEAQ. In DNA form, the CDR3 reads TGTGCCAGCAGCTCCGGACAGGGAACCAAGAACACTGAAGCTTTCTTT. Its protein is CASSSGQGTKNTEAFF.

This clonotype was seen a few times. This sequence joins TRBV15 and TRBJ2-1; 13 bases line up with TRBD2. Germline V gives CDR1 LNHNV, CDR2 YYDKDF (reference sequence). CDR3 length: 20 amino acids. V lost 2 bases and J lost 2; bases outside the gene matches: 12. CDR3 protein: CATSRTTGLAGQNTYNEQFF. The CDR3 DNA reads TGTGCCACCAGCAGAACGACGGGACTAGCGGGACAAAACACCTACAATGAGCAGTTCTTC.

This clonotype was recorded many times. V is TRBV6-1 and J is TRBJ1-2, with no clear D. The V end was cut by 5 bases, the J end by 4 bases, with 17 bases between. The CDR3 length is 15 residues. CDR1 is MNHNS, CDR2 SASEGT, per germline. CDR3 amino acids: CASSPIIRSSYGYTF. DNA for the CDR3: TGTGCCAGCAGTCCCATCATTAGGAGTAGCTATGGCTACACCTTC.

V gene TRBV6-1 combines with J gene TRBJ1-5, with TRBD1 as a possible D gene (5 bases). Deletions cut 6 bases from V and 3 bases from J, with 12 bases between. Germline CDR1 MNHNS, CDR2 SASEGT. The CDR3 is 14 residues long. As DNA, the CDR3 is TGTGCCAGCAGCGGGACGGTCCCCAATCAGCCCCAGCATTTT. Translating gives CASSGTVPNQPQHF.

The chain recombines TRBV4-3 with TRBJ1-1; tentative D call: TRBD1 (5 bases). Looked up from germline, CDR1 is LGHNA and CDR2 is YSLEER. The CDR3 sequence is 17 residues long. V was pared by 0 bases and J by 0 bases, with 14 bases between. The DNA of the CDR3 is TGCGCCAGCAGCCAAGATGTAACAGGCGGCATGAACACTGAAGCTTTCTTT. It encodes CASSQDVTGGMNTEAFF.

This clonotype was seen many times. This chain connects TRBV20-1 to TRBJ2-1, with 14 bases fitting TRBD2. CDR1 and CDR2 from the germline V gene are DFQATT and SNEGSKA (reference sequence). CDR3 length equals 14 residues. J lost 7 bases, V lost 3 bases, and 2 bases had no gene match. The CDR3 here is CSASGTSGSNEQFF. CDR3 nucleotides: TGCAGTGCTAGCGGGACTAGCGGGAGTAATGAGCAGTTCTTC.

Only a few counts were recorded for this clonotype. The V gene is TRBV7-2, the J gene TRBJ1-6, with unresolved D. CDR3 length equals 12 residues. In germline, CDR1 is SGHTA, CDR2 FQGNSA. V lost 3 bases, J lost 9 bases, and 6 bases lay in between. The DNA for the CDR3 is TGTGCCAGCAGCTTTAGCGGTTCACCCCTCCACTTT. Amino acid sequence: CASSFSGSPLHF.

This clonotype was seen a handful of times. This chain links TRBV7-2 with TRBJ2-3, with 9 bases matching TRBD2. CDR3 length equals 18 residues. V shed 0 bases and J 0 bases; nucleotides not matched to a gene: 7. Germline loops: CDR1 SGHTA, CDR2 FQGNSA. The CDR3 is CASSLAGGLALSTDTQYF. CDR3 DNA: TGTGCCAGCAGCTTAGCGGGGGGACTAGCACTTAGCACAGATACGCAGTATTTT.

This clonotype was seen a handful of times. The V and J genes are TRBV6-1 and TRBJ1-6, with D unresolved. The CDR3 consists of 12 residues. V was shortened by 6 bases and J by 8 bases, with 8 bases between the two germline ends. Per the germline V gene, CDR1 is MNHNS and CDR2 is SASEGT. CDR3 nucleotides: TGTGCCAGCAGAGCAGCGCATTCACCCCTCCACTTT. Protein sequence: CASRAAHSPLHF.

In this sample, this clonotype turned up once. V and J are TRBV5-1 and TRBJ1-2; 8 bases fit TRBD1. Germline V lookup: CDR1 SGHRS, CDR2 YFSETQ. The CDR3 sequence is 15 residues long. The ends lost 4 bases at V and 4 bases at J; junction bases unmatched: 9. This chain's CDR3 is CASSAGQGDGYGYTF. The DNA of the CDR3 is TGCGCCAGCAGCGCCGGACAGGGCGACGGCTATGGCTACACCTTC.

There are a few counts of this clonotype. The chain combines TRBV6-1 with TRBJ2-3; no definite D call. The V and J ends lost 5 bases and 2 bases respectively, with 14 bases between them. Germline V lookup: CDR1 MNHNS, CDR2 SASEGT. This CDR3 region has 15 residues. This CDR3 reads CASSPGFGPTDTQYF. The CDR3 DNA sequence: TGTGCCAGCAGTCCTGGATTCGGGCCCACAGATACGCAGTATTTT.

This clonotype was counted many times. V and J are TRBV5-1 and TRBJ1-1; 7 bases are shared with TRBD1. The CDR3 has 14 residues. Germline CDR1 is SGHRS and CDR2 is YFSETQ. After removal of 3 bases from V and 1 base from J, the junction contained 3 bases not matched to a gene. The CDR3 here is CASSWGQRNTEAFF. CDR3 nucleotides: TGCGCCAGCAGCTGGGGACAGCGGAACACTGAAGCTTTCTTT.

This clonotype appeared a few times. This sequence joins TRBV24-1 and TRBJ1-5, with a weak D call TRBD1 (6 bases). V lost 1 base to trimming and J lost 2 bases, with 17 bases between them. Per the germline V gene, CDR1 is KGHDR and CDR2 is SFDVKD. The CDR3 is 18 amino acids. The CDR3 protein is CATSDLTGMLIGNQPQHF. The CDR3 nucleotides read TGTGCCACCAGTGATTTAACAGGGATGCTGATCGGCAATCAGCCCCAGCATTTT.

This rearrangement joins TRBV5-1 to TRBJ2-2; D perhaps matches TRBD1 (5 bases). This CDR3 contains 14 residues. The V end lost 4 bases, the J end lost 8 bases, and 15 bases lay between the germline ends. CDR1 and CDR2 from the germline V gene are SGHRS and YFSETQ. The CDR3 DNA is TGCGCCAGCAGCCCGATGGGGCTCCGGGGGGAGCTGTTTTTT. This codes for CASSPMGLRGELFF.

The chain uses TRBV24-1 and TRBJ2-2, with TRBD2 identical over 11 bases. Germline V gene data show CDR1 as KGHDR and CDR2 as SFDVKD. The CDR3 spans 17 residues. The ends lost 5 bases at V and 5 bases at J; junction bases unmatched: 9. The CDR3, as DNA: TGTGCCACCAGTGTTGGGACTAGCGGTATGGGGACCGGGGAGCTGTTTTTT. It translates to CATSVGTSGMGTGELFF.

The chain recombines TRBV12-3 or TRBV12-4 with TRBJ1-5; D is undetermined. V was trimmed by 7 bases and J by 6 bases, leaving 13 bases between them. The CDR3 spans 13 residues. The CDR3 loop reads CASTTNRFQPQHF. In DNA, the CDR3 is TGTGCCAGCACTACCAACCGTTTTCAGCCCCAGCATTTT.

There are a few counts of this clonotype. The chain carries TRBV5-1 and TRBJ2-5; 11 bases fit TRBD2. Trimming removed 0 bases from V and 1 base from J; junction bases left unmatched: 8. The germline gives CDR1 SGHRS, CDR2 YFSETQ. The CDR3 sequence is 18 residues long. CDR3 nucleotides: TGCGCCAGCAGCTTGGTTGTCGCTAGCGGGGGGCCCCAAGAGACCCAGTACTTC. The encoded protein is CASSLVVASGGPQETQYF.

The sample holds a few counts of this clonotype. The gene calls are TRBV5-1 and TRBJ2-3, with 8 bases lining up with TRBD1. V shed 3 bases, J shed 6 bases, and the junction held 0 bases outside the gene matches. Germline values: CDR1 SGHRS, CDR2 YFSETQ. This CDR3 is built from 12 residues. The CDR3 DNA reads TGCGCCAGCAGCTACAGGGGGGATACGCAGTATTTT. Its protein product is CASSYRGDTQYF.

This clonotype was seen repeatedly, ten times or more. The V gene is TRBV7-2, the J gene TRBJ2-3; D is unresolved. Looked up from germline, CDR1 is SGHTA and CDR2 is FQGNSA. The CDR3 length is 13 residues. The V gene lost 5 bases and the J gene lost 0 bases, with 6 bases spanning the gap. CDR3: CASSTSSTDTQYF. The CDR3 nucleotides read TGTGCCAGCAGCACTTCTAGCACAGATACGCAGTATTTT.

The chain has TRBV28 and TRBJ2-2, with 9 bases aligning to TRBD2. Looked up from germline, CDR1 is MDHEN and CDR2 is SYDVKM. This CDR3 has 16 residues. Trimming at V came to 6 bases and at J to 6 bases, leaving 11 bases not matched to a gene. The DNA of the CDR3 is TGTGCCAGCAGACGGACGGGCGGGAGGGCGGCCGGGGAGCTGTTTTTT. It yields the protein CASRRTGGRAAGELFF.

This clonotype was counted many times. This rearrangement joins TRBV11-2 to TRBJ1-1; D perhaps matches TRBD1 (5 bases). This CDR3 contains 13 residues. V lost 1 base and J lost 4, with 7 bases in between. Germline V lookup: CDR1 SGHAT, CDR2 FQNNGV. The CDR3 sequence: CASSLVGATEAFF. The CDR3 nucleotides are TGTGCCAGCAGCTTAGTCGGGGCCACTGAAGCTTTCTTT.

This chain connects TRBV7-2 to TRBJ2-5; D is perhaps TRBD1 (6 bases). Trimming stripped 0 bases from V and 3 bases from J, with 14 bases between. This CDR3 is built from 16 residues. Germline CDR1 is SGHTA and CDR2 is FQGNSA. CDR3 DNA: TGTGCCAGCAGCTTAGCAGGGACAATCACCGAAGAGACCCAGTACTTC. Amino acids: CASSLAGTITEETQYF.

This clonotype occurred many times. The chain joins TRBV25-1 to TRBJ2-7, with D possibly being TRBD1 (5 bases). V lost 2 bases, J lost 2 bases, and 7 bases lay in between. CDR3 length: 13 residues. From germline, CDR1 is MGHDK and CDR2 SYGVNS. CDR3 region: CASSETGAYEQYF. Written as DNA, the CDR3 is TGTGCCAGCAGTGAAACAGGCGCCTACGAGCAGTACTTC.

The chain links TRBV6-5 to TRBJ2-2; 8 nucleotides align to TRBD2. Trimming took 2 bases from V and 5 from J; bases not matched to a gene: 4. Germline V gene data show CDR1 as MNHEY and CDR2 as SVGAGI. The CDR3 extends over 15 amino acids. CDR3 sequence reads: CASSYRAGGTGELFF. As DNA, the CDR3 is TGTGCCAGCAGTTACCGGGCGGGAGGAACCGGGGAGCTGTTTTTT.

Ten or more counts support this clonotype. The gene calls are TRBV5-1 and TRBJ2-7; D is possibly TRBD1 (5 bases). This CDR3 spans 12 amino acids. Germline V CDR1 and CDR2: SGHRS, YFSETQ. With 5 bases removed from V and 0 bases from J, the gap between germline ends came to 6 bases. CDR3 in DNA: TGCGCCAGCAGGGACAACTCCTACGAGCAGTACTTC. Its translation is CASRDNSYEQYF.